This TCR beta chain was identified in a study of T cell repertoires in cytomegalovirus infection. Study summary: Matching HLA type and CMV infection were both indicated by public TCR beta signatures. Study results and limitations: There were carriers of CMV plus the relevant HLA, and cumulative public TCR beta family frequency identified them.

Using its own MiXCR run on the reads, TCRdb lists one record per CDR3 protein. The table includes 150,000 to 200,000 distinct CDR3 sequences, over 25% detected once. For this clonotype: What it binds is not known.

V shed 5 bases and J shed 8 bases, with 15 bases lying between them. The CDR3 length is 14 residues. The sample was PBMCs. This clonotype originated in a human donor in good health (CMV status not recorded). Some clones in this sample may be carry-over from other donors' samples. This sequence joins TRBV12-3 or TRBV12-4 and TRBJ1-4; D is perhaps TRBD1 (5 bases). The CDR3: CASSPPGDGEKLFF. CDR3 sequence (DNA): TGTGCCAGCAGTCCGCCGGGGGACGGGGAAAAACTGTTTTTT.